What follows are 13 T cell receptor beta chains derived from one specimen sequenced in a study of blood T cell repertoires in COVID-19. Sequenced by immunoSEQ multiplex PCR; TCRdb stores in-frame clones only, minus some. The sample consists of roughly 130,000 clones, 70% to 90% of them appearing once. Sequencing was performed on peripheral blood. The receptors stem from a woman in her sixties or seventies with acute or convalescent COVID-19.

This clone has just a few counts. CDR3 DNA: TGCAGCGGGGTAACTAGCGGGGGTGGCATGCATGAGCAGTTCTTC. Protein product: CSGVTSGGGMHEQFF. J is TRBJ2-1 and V is TRBV29-1; 11 bases map to TRBD2. V lost 7 bases to trimming and J lost 8 bases; unmatched junction nucleotides: 13. The CDR3 spans 15 residues. Germline V gene data show CDR1 as SQVTM and CDR2 as ANQGSEA.

The V and J genes are TRBV2 and TRBJ1-6, with 8 bases that match TRBD1. Germline CDR1 reads SNHLY; CDR2 reads FYNNEI. This CDR3 has 14 residues. V trimming: 5 bases; J trimming: 10 bases; junction bases outside the gene matches: 7. The CDR3 sequence is CASSRTGPASPLHF. As DNA, the CDR3 is TGTGCCAGCAGTCGGACAGGGCCCGCCTCACCCCTCCACTTT.

V gene TRBV5-1 combines with J gene TRBJ1-1; 9 bases are shared with TRBD1. V shed 4 bases and J 5 bases; nucleotides not matched to a gene: 3. The V gene's germline CDR1 is SGHRS and CDR2 YFSETQ. The CDR3 runs to 13 residues. The CDR3 DNA sequence: TGCGCCAGCAGCACCGGACAGGGGACTGAAGCTTTCTTT. Its translation: CASSTGQGTEAFF.

The chain recombines TRBV30 with TRBJ1-5; D remains unclear. Germline V lookup: CDR1 GTSNPN, CDR2 SVGIG (reference sequence). V was cut by 1 base and J by 0 bases, with 4 bases left in between. The CDR3 is 13 amino acids. The CDR3 DNA follows: TGTGCCTGGAGTGAATATAGCAATCAGCCCCAGCATTTT. This gives the protein CAWSEYSNQPQHF.

As to this clone: This same CDR3 is encoded by further DNA sequences in the sample. The chain joins TRBV3-1 (or the pseudogene TRBV3-2) to TRBJ2-5; TRBD2 aligns across 11 bases. The V gene's germline CDR1 is LGHDT and CDR2 YNNKEL (reference sequence). V lost 1 base, J lost 1 base, and 2 bases stayed unmatched. The CDR3 spans 16 residues. For the CDR3, the DNA is TGTGCCAGCAGCCAAGCGCTAGCGGGAGGCCAAGAGACCCAGTACTTC. Translated: CASSQALAGGQETQYF.

This chain connects TRBV14 to TRBJ2-2; 9 positions agree with TRBD2. Germline-derived CDR1 and CDR2 are SGHDN and FVKESK. The junction had 13 bases not matched to a gene; V was cut back by 2 bases and J by 6 bases. The CDR3 covers 18 residues. CDR3 in amino acids: CASSQLAGRASDAGELFF. For the CDR3, the DNA is TGTGCCAGCAGCCAACTAGCGGGGCGAGCTTCGGACGCCGGGGAGCTGTTTTTT.

This chain links TRBV19 with TRBJ1-2; D perhaps matches TRBD1 (5 bases). The CDR3 has 14 amino acids. The germline V and J ends were trimmed by 6 bases and 6 bases, with 17 bases remaining between them. The germline V gene encodes CDR1 LNHDA and CDR2 SQIVND (reference sequence). The CDR3 nucleotides read TGTGCCAGTAGCCCGGGAGGGGTCTCGGATGGCTACACCTTC. This codes for CASSPGGVSDGYTF.

The chain carries TRBV28 and TRBJ1-1, with no clear D. The V end was cut by 2 bases, the J end by 0 bases, with 10 bases between. Germline-derived CDR1 and CDR2 are MDHEN and SYDVKM. This CDR3 has 15 amino acids. CDR3 loop: CASSLDFGLNTEAFF. CDR3 DNA: TGTGCCAGCAGTTTAGACTTCGGTCTGAACACTGAAGCTTTCTTT.

The V and J genes are TRBV5-1 and TRBJ2-3; TRBD2 matches at 9 bases. The germline V gene has CDR1 SGHRS and CDR2 YFSETQ. J lost 3 bases, V lost 4 bases, and 6 bases had no gene match. The CDR3 has 15 amino acids. CDR3 sequence reads: CASSLRTSETDTQYF. In DNA, the CDR3 is TGCGCCAGCAGCCTACGGACTAGCGAAACAGATACGCAGTATTTT.

The rearrangement joins TRBV7-3 to TRBJ2-1, with D maybe TRBD2 (5 bases). Germline V CDR1 and CDR2: SGHTA, FQGTGA. With 1 base removed from V and 6 bases from J, the gap between germline ends came to 13 bases. The CDR3 runs to 15 residues. The CDR3 DNA reads as TGTGCCAGCAGCTTAAATCCGGACTTTGGCAATGAGCAGTTCTTC. Its protein product is CASSLNPDFGNEQFF.

The CDR3 reads CASSGQGTLSLGGYTF. CDR3 DNA sequence: TGTGCCAGCAGTGGACAGGGTACTTTGAGTCTAGGTGGCTACACCTTC. The chain links TRBV6-1 to TRBJ1-2, with 7 bases lining up with TRBD1. This CDR3 is built from 16 residues. V lost 4 bases to trimming and J lost 7 bases; unmatched junction nucleotides: 15. The V gene's germline CDR1 is MNHNS and CDR2 SASEGT.

J is TRBJ1-1 and V is TRBV6-6; a possible D gene is TRBD1 (5 bases). Germline V gene data show CDR1 as MNHNY and CDR2 as SVGAGI (reference sequence). The CDR3 is 16 amino acids. Trimming removed 2 bases at V and 3 bases at J, with 16 bases between. The CDR3 DNA sequence: TGTGCCAGCAGTTACCCCTCAGGGAAAGGGGACACTGAAGCTTTCTTT. Its translation is CASSYPSGKGDTEAFF.

The chain joins TRBV30 to TRBJ2-1; 8 bases match TRBD1. The CDR3 has 12 amino acids. After removal of 2 bases from V and 15 bases from J, the junction contained 9 bases not matched to a gene. The germline V gene encodes CDR1 GTSNPN and CDR2 SVGIG (reference sequence). This CDR3 reads CAWSLGDRIAFF. DNA for the CDR3: TGTGCCTGGAGTTTAGGGGACAGGATAGCGTTCTTC.